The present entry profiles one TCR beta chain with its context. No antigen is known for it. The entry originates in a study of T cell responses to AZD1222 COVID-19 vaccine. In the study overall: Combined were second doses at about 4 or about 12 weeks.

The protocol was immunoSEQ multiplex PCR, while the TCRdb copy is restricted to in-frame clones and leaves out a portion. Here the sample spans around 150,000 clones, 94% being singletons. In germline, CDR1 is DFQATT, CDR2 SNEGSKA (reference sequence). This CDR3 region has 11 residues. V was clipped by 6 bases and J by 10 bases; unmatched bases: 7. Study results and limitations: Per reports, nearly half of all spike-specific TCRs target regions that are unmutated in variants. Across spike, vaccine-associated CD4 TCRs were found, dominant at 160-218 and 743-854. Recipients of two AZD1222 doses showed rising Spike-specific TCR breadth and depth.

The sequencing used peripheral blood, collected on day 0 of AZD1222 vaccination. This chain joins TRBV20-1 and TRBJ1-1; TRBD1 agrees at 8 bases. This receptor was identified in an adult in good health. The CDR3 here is CSARQGSGAFF. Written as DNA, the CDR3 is TGCAGTGCGAGACAGGGGAGTGGAGCTTTCTTT.